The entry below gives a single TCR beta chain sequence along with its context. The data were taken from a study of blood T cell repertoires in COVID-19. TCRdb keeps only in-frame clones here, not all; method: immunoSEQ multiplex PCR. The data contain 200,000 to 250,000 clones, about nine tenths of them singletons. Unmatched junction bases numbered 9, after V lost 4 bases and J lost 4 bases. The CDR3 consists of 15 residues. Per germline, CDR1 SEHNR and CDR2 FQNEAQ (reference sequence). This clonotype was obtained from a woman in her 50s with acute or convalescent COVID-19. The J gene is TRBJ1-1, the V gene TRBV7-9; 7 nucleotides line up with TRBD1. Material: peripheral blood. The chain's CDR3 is CASSSGQGGGTEAFF. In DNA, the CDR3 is TGTGCCAGCAGCTCGGGGCAGGGGGGAGGCACTGAAGCTTTCTTT.